This T cell receptor beta chain originates from a study of T cell responses to AZD1222 COVID-19 vaccine. Study in general: Second-dose intervals of approximately 4 or approximately 12 weeks were pooled.

A note on this clone: Its antigen is currently unknown.

CDR1 and CDR2 (germline): MNHEY, SMNVEV (reference sequence). With V trimmed by 5 bases and J by 3 bases, 4 bases remained unmatched. The CDR3 totals 14 residues. Study conclusions and caveats: Baseline serostatus was positive in only six AZD1222 recipients.

The table came from immunoSEQ multiplex PCR; TCRdb's copy has only in-frame clones and leaves some out. The sample includes about 130,000 clones, roughly 90% of them seen just once. The TCR comes from an adult in good health. This specimen was peripheral blood, taken on day 0 of AZD1222 vaccination. This sequence joins TRBV27 and TRBJ2-3, with TRBD1 identical over 8 bases. The CDR3 nucleotides are TGTGCCAGCAGTCGGACAGGGAGGACAGATACGCAGTATTTT. Translation gives CASSRTGRTDTQYF.